Each of the 3 T cell receptor beta chains below was sequenced from the same sample in a study of blood T cell repertoires in COVID-19. Profiling relied on immunoSEQ multiplex PCR, and the TCRdb table lists in-frame clones only, not all of them. The sample yields roughly 20,000 clones, roughly 86% seen once. Sequencing used peripheral blood. The receptors were sampled from a human donor in a cohort sampled during active COVID-19.

The rearrangement links TRBV19 to TRBJ1-6, with unresolved D. The CDR3 contains 14 residues. Germline V gives CDR1 LNHDA, CDR2 SQIVND (reference sequence). V gave up 6 bases and J gave up 7 bases, with 13 bases separating them. The CDR3 DNA follows: TGTGCCAGTAGACGCACAGCCCAAAATTCACCCCTCCACTTT. It is translated as CASRRTAQNSPLHF.

The chain uses TRBV11-3 and TRBJ1-6; D is undetermined. The germline gives CDR1 SGHNT, CDR2 YENEEA. V was cut by 8 bases and J by 0 bases, with 5 bases left in between. The CDR3 is 13 residues long. The CDR3 DNA is TGTGCCAGCGGGCGCTCCTATAATTCACCCCTCCACTTT. It encodes CASGRSYNSPLHF.

The J gene is TRBJ2-1, the V gene TRBV11-2; D unclear. V lost 5 bases and J 3 bases, leaving 20 bases between the germline ends. Germline-derived CDR1 and CDR2 are SGHAT and FQNNGV. The CDR3 length is 17 residues. The CDR3 nucleotides read TGTGCCAGCAGCCCGCTTGAAGCCATAGAAAACTACAATGAGCAGTTCTTC. It encodes CASSPLEAIENYNEQFF.